This T cell receptor (beta chain) was documented in a study of cytomegalovirus exposure and HLA in healthy donors. The donors (healthy individuals) were bone marrow donors. The CDR3 covers 17 residues. Unmatched junction bases numbered 17, after V lost 6 bases and J lost 5 bases. Germline V gene lookup returns CDR1 MDHEN and CDR2 SYDVKM. The PCR employed 60 Vbeta primers together with 13 Jbeta primers. In the source study's methods: The count from a later analysis was tens of millions of unique TCR beta chains, about 9.9 million of them shared. TCRdb's copy holds only in-frame clones and misses some; the assay was immunoSEQ multiplex PCR. V and J calls and clone size are those listed in that table; D and trimming were worked out from the DNA. Of nearly 300,000 clones listed, around 86% are singletons. On this clone itself: The antigen is undetermined.

General study findings and limits: Per published reports, the classifier diagnosed cytomegalovirus status with high specificity and sensitivity.

The V gene is TRBV28, the J gene TRBJ1-2; 8 bases fit TRBD1. The source of this sequence is a middle-aged man in good health and CMV-seropositive. The sequenced sample consisted of PBMCs. DNA of the CDR3: TGTGCCAGCAGAAATCGACAGGGGAGCTCGGGAAAGTATGGCTACACCTTC. Amino acids: CASRNRQGSSGKYGYTF.